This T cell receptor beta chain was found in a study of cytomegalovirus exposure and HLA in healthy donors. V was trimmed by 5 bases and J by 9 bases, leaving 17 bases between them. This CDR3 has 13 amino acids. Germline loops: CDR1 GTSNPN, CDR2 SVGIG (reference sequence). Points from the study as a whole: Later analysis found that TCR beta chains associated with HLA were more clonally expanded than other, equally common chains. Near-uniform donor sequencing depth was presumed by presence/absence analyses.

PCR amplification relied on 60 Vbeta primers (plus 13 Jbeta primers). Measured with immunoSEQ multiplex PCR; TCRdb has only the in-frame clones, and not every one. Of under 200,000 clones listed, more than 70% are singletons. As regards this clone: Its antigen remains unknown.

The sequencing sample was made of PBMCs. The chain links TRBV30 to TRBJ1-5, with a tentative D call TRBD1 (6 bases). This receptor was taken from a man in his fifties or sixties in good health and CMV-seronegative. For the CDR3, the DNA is TGTGCCTGGTCGAGACAGGTCTCGTCGCCCCAGCATTTT. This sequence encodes CAWSRQVSSPQHF. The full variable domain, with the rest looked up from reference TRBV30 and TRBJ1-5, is SQTIHQWPATLVQPVGSPLSLECTVEGTSNPNLYWYRQAAGRGLQLLFYSVGIGQISSEVPQNLSASRPQDRQFILSSKKLLLSDSGFYLCAWSRQVSSPQHFGDGTRLSIL.